The source of this T cell receptor (beta chain) is a study of blood T cell repertoires in COVID-19. Study context: Acute-phase and convalescent COVID-19 samples originated in the United States, Italy and Spain.

Generated by immunoSEQ multiplex PCR, the TCRdb table keeps only in-frame clones and is missing some. The data show some 130,000 clones, more than 70% seen once. The sequenced sample consisted of peripheral blood. The receptor comes from a man aged 70 or older with acute or convalescent COVID-19.

The CDR3 region has the DNA TGTGCCAGCAGCCAACAGGGTCCCTGGTACTTC. It yields the protein CASSQQGPWYF. V is TRBV7-9 and J is TRBJ2-7; D might be TRBD1 (6 bases). This CDR3 has 11 amino acids. Trimming removed 5 bases at V and 12 bases at J, with 14 bases between. Germline V CDR1 and CDR2: SEHNR, FQNEAQ (reference sequence). Full variable domain (remainder filled in from reference TRBV7-9 and TRBJ2-7): DTGVSQNPRHKITKRGQNVTFRCDPISEHNRLYWYRQTLGQGPEFLTYFQNEAQLEKSRLLSDRFSAERPKGSFSTLEIQRTEQGDSAMYLCASSQQGPWYFGPGTRLTVT.